Described below is a single TCR beta chain sequence and its context. Its specificity is not known. Treatment indicated: roughly 10-day PBMC culture with coronavirus spike peptide pools or control peptides (ViraFEST assay). The data originate from a study of vaccination and CD4 T cells after COVID-19. With the Oncomine TCR Beta short-read assay, DNA from cultured CD4+ T cells was sequenced. TCRdb re-derived calls from the PCR reads in MiXCR, one entry per CDR3 protein. In the table there are some 9,500 distinct CDR3 sequences, roughly 34% of which are singletons. Germline CDR1 reads MNHEY; CDR2 reads SMNVEV (reference sequence). CDR3 length: 15 amino acids. V was cut by 2 bases and J by 2 bases, with 12 bases left in between.

This TCR was recovered from a human donor who had recovered from COVID-19. The chain recombines TRBV27 with TRBJ1-1, with D perhaps TRBD1 (5 bases). Sequenced sample: CD4+ T cells from blood, cultured in vitro. CDR3: CASSLEPGINTEAFF. The CDR3, as DNA: TGTGCCAGCAGTTTAGAGCCAGGGATTAACACTGAAGCTTTCTTT.